This T cell receptor (beta chain) was obtained from a study of tumor-infiltrating lymphocytes in oesophageal squamous cell carcinoma. TCRdb re-analysed the PCR reads in MiXCR, keeping a single row per CDR3 protein. The sample yields over 3,000 distinct CDR3 sequences, 11% to 15% seen once. This clonotype was found many times. The limits of the CDR3 on the DNA are not certain, so only TCRdb's listed CDR3 is given. What was sequenced was esophageal tumor tissue. The clonotype originates from a male donor with esophageal squamous cell carcinoma.

CDR3 protein: CASSLTGQRQRLWLHLRF. The gene calls are TRBV7-3 and TRBJ2-6; the table names TRBD1, a call not compared with the DNA. Per the germline V gene, CDR1 is SGHTA and CDR2 is FQGTGA. The CDR3 has 18 amino acids, counting both end residues.